The present T cell receptor beta chain was sequenced within a study of blood T cell dynamics during melanoma immunotherapy (dated by TCRdb to 2020 to 2021). In the study overall: The patients had metastatic melanoma and were given first-line pembrolizumab or nivolumab plus ipilimumab as standard of care in the United Kingdom. Peripheral T cell receptor repertoires of metastatic melanoma patients were profiled before and after one cycle of checkpoint inhibitor therapy to find early correlates of response. The training cohort consisted of consecutive patients, while an additional independent group of patients from the same centre was pooled to form an external validation set.

Explained via the paper, the time point label denotes: week 3, after first cycle of checkpoint inhibitor. Blood samples were collected before treatment (T0) and at week 3 (W3), after the first cycle of checkpoint blockade. Except for a couple of patients with rapid clinical progression, response was assessed 12 weeks after the first infusion by RECIST 1.1; disease control meant complete response, partial response or stable disease. Patients with prior systemic cancer treatment, concomitant immunosuppressant therapy or synchronous other active malignancies were excluded. Bulk PBMC and plasma cell-free DNA were both sequenced for TCR beta so that circulating cells and T cell turnover could be tracked. Lymphoprep and SepMate tubes were used to isolate PBMC from blood, and red cell lysis was then performed. QIAamp DNA Blood Mini kits were used to extract DNA from both PBMC and sorted T cell subsets.

For every bulk PBMC sample, a fixed 350 ng of DNA was loaded. The immunoSEQ TCRb Assay kit was used according to manufacturer instructions to amplify TCR beta CDR3 sequences from genomic DNA. The KAPA Library Quantification Kit for Illumina platforms was used to quantify the pooled libraries by qPCR. Pooled libraries were clustered at roughly 0.55-1.1 pM and sequenced on an Illumina NextSeq 500. Regarding the original processing steps: The TCR data were analyzed using immunoSEQ ANALYZER and the R LymphoSeq package. A rearrangement efficiency score was calculated as productive divided by the sum of productive and non-productive CDR3 sequences. Clonality was assessed using the Gini coefficient and diversity using the Renyi index at alpha=1, with pairwise comparisons between timepoints within each patient. In LymphoSeq, clonal relatedness was computed with an edit distance of 3 and repertoire similarity was computed with the Bhattacharyya coefficient. To classify response, a linear discriminant analysis based on week-3 changes in clonality and diversity was built with the R MASS and caret packages. TCRdb provides this immuneACCESS table in a form limited to in-frame rearrangements. Some clones are lacking; in checked studies, under half of them reflect an unresolved V gene, and why the rest are absent is not known. The V and J calls and clone size were taken over from that table, and D and trimming were inferred from the DNA. This sample comprises 15,000 or so clones, roughly 89% of them detected only once. The top ten constitute around 8% of the sample.

Remarks on this clone: It lacks a known antigen. Base qualities are missing; no much larger clone stands one base away.

On the study overall, not on this receptor specifically: A bifurcated reorganization of the PBMC repertoire at W3, with increased clonality or increased diversity, was observed in patients who later achieved disease control, unlike in progressors. The relatively small sample size was acknowledged as something that could potentially limit how far the results can be generalized. The study could not determine whether the T cell clones driving repertoire changes were melanoma-specific or reflected general immune activation.

The material was blood, obtained from a patient treated with checkpoint blockade. The TCR originated in a human donor with melanoma.

The DNA sequence is given as TGTGCCAGCAGCCCACGACTAGGAGGGGACTACGAGCAGTACTTC. It translates as CASSPRLGGDYEQYF. The chain is made from TRBV9 and TRBJ2-7; matching of 6 bases hints at TRBD2 as the D gene. The CDR3 covers 15 residues, taking in both the cysteine and the phenylalanine. Of all the DNA, just the CDR3 is kept, 45 bases in frame from base 1. CDR1 and CDR2, looked up from the germline V gene, are SGDLS and YYNGEE. Between the V and J ends, shortened by 4 bases and 3 bases respectively, the junction contains 17 bases.